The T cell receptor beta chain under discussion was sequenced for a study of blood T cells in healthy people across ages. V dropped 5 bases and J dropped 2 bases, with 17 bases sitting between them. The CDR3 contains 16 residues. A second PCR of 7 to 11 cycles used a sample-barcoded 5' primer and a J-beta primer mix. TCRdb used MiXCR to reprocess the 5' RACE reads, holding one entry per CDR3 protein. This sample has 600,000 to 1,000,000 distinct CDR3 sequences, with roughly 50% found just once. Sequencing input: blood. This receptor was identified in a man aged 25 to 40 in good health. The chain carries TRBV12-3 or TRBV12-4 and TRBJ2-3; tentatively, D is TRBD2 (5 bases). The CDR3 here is CASSQGGPPLTDTQYF. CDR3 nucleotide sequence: TGTGCCAGCAGTCAAGGAGGACCTCCGCTCACAGATACGCAGTATTTT.